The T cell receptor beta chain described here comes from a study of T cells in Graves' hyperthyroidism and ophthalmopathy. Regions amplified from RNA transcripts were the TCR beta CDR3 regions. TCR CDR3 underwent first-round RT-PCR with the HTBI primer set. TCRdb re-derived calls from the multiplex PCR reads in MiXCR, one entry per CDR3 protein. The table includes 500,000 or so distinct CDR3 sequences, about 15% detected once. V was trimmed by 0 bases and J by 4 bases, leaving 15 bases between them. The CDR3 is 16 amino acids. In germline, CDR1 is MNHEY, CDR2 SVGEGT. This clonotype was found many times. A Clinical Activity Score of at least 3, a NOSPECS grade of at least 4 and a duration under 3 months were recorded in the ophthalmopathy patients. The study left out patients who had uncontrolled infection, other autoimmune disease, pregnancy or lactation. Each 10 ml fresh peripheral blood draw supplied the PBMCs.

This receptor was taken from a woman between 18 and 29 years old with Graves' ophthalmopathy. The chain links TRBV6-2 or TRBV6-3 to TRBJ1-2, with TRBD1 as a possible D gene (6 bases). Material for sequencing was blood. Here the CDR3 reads CASSYSVSGQSYGYTF. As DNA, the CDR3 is TGTGCCAGCAGTTACTCGGTTTCTGGACAGAGCTATGGCTACACCTTC.